A single sample is the source of the 23 T cell receptor beta chains below, sequenced in a study of cytomegalovirus exposure and HLA in healthy donors. PCR amplification relied on 60 Vbeta primers (plus 13 Jbeta primers). The protocol was immunoSEQ multiplex PCR, while the TCRdb copy is restricted to in-frame clones and leaves out a portion. Here the sample spans under 200,000 clones, roughly three quarters being singletons. The sample taken for sequencing was PBMCs. The receptors were gathered from a woman between 35 and 50 years old in good health and CMV-seropositive.

This chain joins TRBV19 and TRBJ1-1; TRBD1 agrees at 7 bases. V was pared by 6 bases and J by 3 bases, with 4 bases of the junction left unmatched. The CDR3 sequence is 13 residues long. Germline V gives CDR1 LNHDA, CDR2 SQIVND (reference sequence). CDR3 residues: CASSGGQYTEAFF. The CDR3 nucleotides are TGTGCCAGTAGCGGGGGACAGTACACTGAAGCTTTCTTT.

The J gene is TRBJ1-2, the V gene TRBV4-3; TRBD1 matches 10 bases. The germline CDR1 and CDR2 sequences are LGHNA and YSLEER. V dropped 0 bases and J dropped 4; count of bases not matched to a gene: 8. The CDR3 totals 17 residues. The CDR3 DNA reads as TGCGCCAGCAGCCAAGACGACAGGGGGCTCTGGGTCTATGGCTACACCTTC. Its translation is CASSQDDRGLWVYGYTF.

This rearrangement joins TRBV6-1 to TRBJ1-5, with TRBD1 as a possible D gene (5 bases). The CDR3 is 14 residues long. Trimming stripped 5 bases from V and 7 bases from J, with 15 bases between. CDR1 and CDR2 from the germline V gene are MNHNS and SASEGT. Here the CDR3 reads CASSMRGVGQPQHF. Here the CDR3 DNA reads TGTGCCAGCAGTATGCGGGGGGTTGGACAGCCCCAGCATTTT.

CDR3 coding DNA: TGTGCCAGCAAGCAGGGGCTGTACGAGCAGTACTTC. Translating it yields CASKQGLYEQYF. The chain links TRBV2 to TRBJ2-7; TRBD1 might be the D (6 bases). Germline CDR1 and CDR2: SNHLY and FYNNEI. V was shortened by 7 bases and J by 4 bases, with 11 bases between the two germline ends. The CDR3 consists of 12 residues.

The chain uses TRBV4-2 and TRBJ1-5, with no clear D. The germline CDR1 and CDR2 sequences are LGHNA and YNFKEQ. The CDR3 is 14 amino acids. Deletions cut 1 base from V and 7 bases from J, with 11 bases between. CDR3 DNA: TGTGCCAGCAGCCAAGCGGGAGGTCAACAGCCCCAGCATTTT. It codes for CASSQAGGQQPQHF.

This clone showed up just once. The chain uses TRBV9 and TRBJ1-4; D is ambiguous. CDR1 is SGDLS and CDR2 is YYNGEE in the germline V gene. CDR3 length: 12 amino acids. V lost 3 bases and J 7 bases, leaving 7 bases between the germline ends. As DNA, the CDR3 is TGTGCCAGCAGCGCCCCAGGTGAAAAACTGTTTTTT. Its translation is CASSAPGEKLFF.

This clone was counted between two and nine times. The chain recombines TRBV5-4 with TRBJ1-1, with 10 nucleotides matching TRBD1. The CDR3 spans 14 residues. J lost 5 bases, V lost 4 bases, and 5 bases had no gene match. Germline CDR1 reads SGHNT; CDR2 reads YYREEE (reference sequence). CDR3 protein: CASSIPGQGTEAFF. The DNA of the CDR3 is TGTGCCAGCAGCATACCGGGACAGGGGACTGAAGCTTTCTTT.

The rearrangement links TRBV6-1 to TRBJ1-2; D not certain. Deletions cut 4 bases from V and 2 bases from J, with 14 bases between. The CDR3 totals 15 residues. Looked up from germline, CDR1 is MNHNS and CDR2 is SASEGT. The CDR3, as DNA: TGTGCCAGCAGTGTTAGCATCAGTGAGAACTATGGCTACACCTTC. The encoded protein is CASSVSISENYGYTF.

A word on this clone: One junction end does not reproduce the germline sequence, and a read error may be involved. The chain joins TRBV2 to TRBJ2-1, with D tentatively TRBD2 (5 bases). Germline V gene lookup returns CDR1 SNHLY and CDR2 FYNNEI. The CDR3 covers 15 residues. The CDR3 loop reads CASSDQRGSFNEQFF. In nucleotides, the CDR3 is TGTGCCAGCAGTGACCAGAGAGGGTCCTTCAATGAGCAGTTCTTC.

V and J are TRBV5-1 and TRBJ2-3; TRBD1 aligns across 10 bases. Germline assignment: CDR1 SGHRS and CDR2 YFSETQ. V dropped 4 bases and J dropped 4; count of bases not matched to a gene: 12. The CDR3 runs to 17 residues. The CDR3 bases are TGCGCCAGCAGCAGACAGGGGGCGCATGAGTGGTCAGATACGCAGTATTTT. Translation: CASSRQGAHEWSDTQYF.

The chain couples TRBV15 to TRBJ2-1; 7 bases align to TRBD2. The CDR3 is 18 residues long. J was trimmed by 4 bases and V by 5 bases; bases with no gene match: 17. Per germline, CDR1 LNHNV and CDR2 YYDKDF (reference sequence). CDR3 sequence reads: CATSSSGGFDSTYNEQFF. CDR3 DNA sequence: TGTGCCACCAGCTCCTCGGGGGGATTTGATAGTACTTACAATGAGCAGTTCTTC. The full variable domain, rest sourced from reference TRBV15 and TRBJ2-1, is DAMVIQNPRYQVTQFGKPVTLSCSQTLNHNVMYWYQQKSSQAPKLLFHYYDKDFNNEADTPDNFQSRRPNTSFCFLDIRSPGLGDTAMYLCATSSSGGFDSTYNEQFFGPGTRLTVL.

The chain carries TRBV7-9 and TRBJ2-7, with 9 positions matching TRBD2. J lost 4 bases, V lost 5 bases, and 21 bases had no gene match. This CDR3 is 19 amino acids long. Germline V CDR1 and CDR2: SEHNR, FQNEAQ (reference sequence). The CDR3 sequence is CASSIKKNVGGGAEYEQYF. CDR3 bases: TGTGCCAGCAGCATAAAAAAGAATGTAGGCGGGGGGGCGGAATACGAGCAGTACTTC.

This chain links TRBV30 with TRBJ1-4, with no clear D. V was trimmed by 3 bases and J by 5 bases, leaving 13 bases between them. CDR3 length equals 14 residues. CDR1 and CDR2 (germline): GTSNPN, SVGIG (reference sequence). The CDR3 nucleotides are TGTGCCTGGAGCCTTTCCGGTTTGAATGAAAAACTGTTTTTT. It is translated as CAWSLSGLNEKLFF.

The chain couples TRBV4-1 to TRBJ2-7; TRBD2 is a possible D gene (6 bases). Germline-derived CDR1 and CDR2 are MGHRA and YSYEKL. The CDR3 is 15 amino acids. The V gene lost 0 bases and the J gene lost 5 bases, with 14 bases spanning the gap. CDR3 residues: CASSQEGTGRNEQYF. The CDR3 bases are TGCGCCAGCAGCCAAGAGGGGACCGGGAGAAACGAGCAGTACTTC.

The chain employs TRBV5-5 and TRBJ2-3; possibly TRBD2 for D (6 bases). The length of the CDR3 is 16 residues. V was trimmed by 4 bases and J by 6 bases, leaving 21 bases between them. Germline V gene data show CDR1 as SGHKS and CDR2 as YYEKEE (reference sequence). The CDR3 nucleotides are TGTGCCAGCAGCCTGGGGACTTTCCTCCAAGGGGATACGCAGTATTTT. This sequence encodes CASSLGTFLQGDTQYF.

This clone turned up a few times. The CDR3 sequence: CASSLAGQEARYGYTF. CDR3 coding DNA: TGTGCCAGCAGCTTAGCGGGACAGGAGGCGAGGTATGGCTACACCTTC. This chain connects TRBV5-5 to TRBJ1-2; TRBD1 matches 8 bases. After removal of 2 bases from V and 5 bases from J, the junction contained 11 bases not matched to a gene. Looked up from germline, CDR1 is SGHKS and CDR2 is YYEKEE (reference sequence). The CDR3 is made up of 16 amino acids.

The chain joins TRBV2 to TRBJ2-7; 10 bases line up with TRBD2. The CDR3 extends over 17 amino acids. With 4 bases clipped from V and 6 bases from J, the junction kept 15 bases outside the gene matches. Per the germline V gene, CDR1 is SNHLY and CDR2 is FYNNEI. CDR3 residues: CASSGGSWSGGAAEQYF. CDR3 nucleotides: TGTGCCAGCAGTGGGGGGTCTTGGAGCGGGGGGGCGGCCGAGCAGTACTTC.

This chain links TRBV30 with TRBJ2-5, with D possibly TRBD1 on 6 matching bases. Germline V gene sequence: CDR1 GTSNPN, CDR2 SVGIG (reference sequence). V was pared by 0 bases and J by 5 bases, with 13 bases between. CDR3 size: 14 residues. This chain's CDR3 is CAWSVQAQGETQYF. CDR3 bases: TGTGCCTGGAGTGTTCAGGCCCAGGGGGAGACCCAGTACTTC.

This chain connects TRBV7-6 to TRBJ1-2, with 9 bases fitting TRBD1. The CDR3 loop spans 13 amino acids. Germline CDR1 and CDR2: SGHVS and FNYEAQ. The V segment lost 5 bases and the J segment 7 bases; nucleotides outside the gene matches: 5. The chain's CDR3 is CASSPTGGGGYTF. The CDR3 region has the DNA TGTGCCAGCAGCCCTACAGGGGGCGGTGGCTACACCTTC. The full variable domain, in which reference TRBV7-6 and TRBJ1-2 provide the parts outside the CDR3, is GAGVSQSPRYKVTKRGQDVALRCDPISGHVSLYWYRQALGQGPEFLTYFNYEAQQDKSGLPNDRFSAERPEGSISTLTIQRTEQRDSAMYRCASSPTGGGGYTFGSGTRLTVV.

The V and J genes are TRBV7-9 and TRBJ2-7; D may be TRBD1 (5 bases). In germline, CDR1 is SEHNR, CDR2 FQNEAQ (reference sequence). CDR3 length: 15 residues. The V end lost 3 bases, the J end lost 2 bases, and 14 bases lay between the germline ends. As DNA, the CDR3 is TGTGCCAGCAGCTTCCCGACAGAACATCCCTACGAGCAGTACTTC. This sequence encodes CASSFPTEHPYEQYF. The whole variable domain, remainder taken from reference TRBV7-9 and TRBJ2-7, is DTGVSQNPRHKITKRGQNVTFRCDPISEHNRLYWYRQTLGQGPEFLTYFQNEAQLEKSRLLSDRFSAERPKGSFSTLEIQRTEQGDSAMYLCASSFPTEHPYEQYFGPGTRLTVT.

The gene calls are TRBV19 and TRBJ1-5; 7 bases are shared with TRBD1. Germline V gives CDR1 LNHDA, CDR2 SQIVND (reference sequence). CDR3 length: 15 residues. V lost 5 bases, J lost 4 bases, and 8 bases stayed unmatched. Here the CDR3 reads CASSPYAQGNQPQHF. Here the CDR3 DNA reads TGTGCCAGTAGTCCCTACGCACAGGGGAATCAGCCCCAGCATTTT.

This chain connects TRBV4-2 to TRBJ1-4; maybe TRBD1 (6 bases). CDR1 and CDR2 from the germline V gene are LGHNA and YNFKEQ. The CDR3 contains 16 residues. V lost 0 bases and J lost 6, with 14 bases in between. The CDR3 nucleotides read TGTGCCAGCAGCCAAGATCGGACAGCAAATGATGAAAAACTGTTTTTT. Protein sequence: CASSQDRTANDEKLFF.

This clone was observed a single time. This chain joins TRBV4-2 and TRBJ1-2; 7 nucleotides match TRBD1. Trimming at V came to 0 bases and at J to 7 bases, leaving 8 bases not matched to a gene. CDR1 and CDR2 (germline): LGHNA, YNFKEQ. The CDR3 contains 15 residues. The DNA for the CDR3 is TGTGCCAGCAGCCAAGACCATCAGGGGGTGGGTGGCTACACCTTC. As protein: CASSQDHQGVGGYTF.